This TCR beta chain was documented in a study of Ad26.COV2.S vaccination and SARS-CoV-2 variants (dated by TCRdb to the early 2020s). General notes on the study: Vaccine-arm donors came from COV1001, a multicentre, randomized, double-blind, placebo-controlled phase I-IIa trial of Ad26.COV2.S in healthy adults. Ad26.COV2.S was given intramuscularly at 5x10^10 or 1x10^11 viral particles, as a single shot or as two shots 56 days apart. The specificity and breadth of SARS-CoV-2-reactive T cell receptors after Ad26.COV2.S vaccination were assessed by TCRbeta repertoire sequencing. The TCR-sequenced set comprised approximately 32 samples: about 19 Ad26.COV2.S vaccine recipients, 5 placebo recipients and 8 SARS-CoV-2 convalescent individuals. Participants in the trial were split at random into five groups of five each, receiving low-dose or high-dose Ad26.COV2.S once or twice, or else placebo on both occasions. Throughout the experiments and outcome assessment, investigators stayed blinded to trial group allocation.

Overall study outcomes, separate from this receptor: After vaccination, spike-specific CD8+ and CD4+ T cell responses were reported to show substantial breadth. Vaccine and placebo recipients had comparable non-spike TCR breadth, which fits with the vaccine containing only spike. The authors noted that total T cell responses may have been underestimated by the TCR breadth and depth analyses. The study was not powered for comparison of responses between vaccine doses or regimens. Ad26.COV2.S recipients had higher spike-specific TCR breadth than placebo recipients (P = 0.0014).

TCRbeta CDR3 regions were sequenced with the immunoSEQ Assay. After extraction, genomic DNA underwent amplification by bias-controlled multiplex PCR, followed by high-throughput sequencing. Processing in the source paper ran as follows. To quantify the absolute abundance of every unique TCRbeta CDR3 region, sequences were collapsed and filtered. T cell fraction was estimated by normalizing TCRbeta template counts to usable DNA, with usable DNA measured through amplification of reference genes found in all nucleated cells. Repertoire TCRs were annotated as SARS-CoV-2-specific by exact matching of V gene, CDR3 amino acid sequence and J gene to a known reactive TCR set. The reference SARS-CoV-2 TCR set came from MIRA and was filtered for enrichment in COVID-19-positive ImmuneCODE repertoires, removing public or cross-reactive TCRs. Using the MIRA antigens, annotated TCRs were further analysed by specific ORF or by position within an ORF. Depth was the summed frequency of annotated unique rearrangements, while breadth was defined as annotated unique rearrangements over total unique productive rearrangements. Two-sided Wilcoxon rank-sum tests were applied when comparing TCR breadth between groups. The clones in this table, taken by TCRdb from immuneACCESS, are in-frame only. Not every clone is retained; where verified, under half of the shortfall comes from an unresolved V gene, and the cause of the rest is unknown. Clonal size and the V and J genes are those of that table, whereas D and trimming came from the DNA. This sample holds hundreds of thousands of clones; about 90% were observed only once. The ten largest clones represent roughly 1.5% of the sample.

About this clone itself: No antigen is known for it. No base quality information exists; no much larger clone differs at one position.

The sample's treatment or condition label, decoded: 19 received Ad26.COV2.S at low or high dose, single or two shots; roughly five received placebo; per-sample allocation not given. For vaccine and placebo recipients, repertoires were sequenced using samples collected on day 63 after the first injection. Between 29 July and 7 August 2020, Cohort 1b enrolled about two dozen adults aged 18-55 years at one site in Boston, USA. Ad26.COV2.S was a replication-incompetent adenovirus type 26 vector that expressed a prefusion-stabilized SARS-CoV-2 spike protein derived from the original Wuhan strain. This specimen was peripheral blood, taken in a trial of Ad26.COV2.S vaccine versus placebo. The receptor was derived from a person aged 18 to 59 who received the Ad26.COV2.S COVID-19 vaccine or a placebo.

The nucleotide sequence reads as follows: TGTGCCATCAGTGCACAGGGCCCTAGCAATCAGCCCCAGCATTTT. Its protein reads: CAISAQGPSNQPQHF. The rearrangement combines TRBV10-3 with TRBJ1-5, and the D gene may be TRBD1, 6 bases matching. The CDR3 runs 15 residues from the cysteine to the phenylalanine. Only CDR3 DNA remains: 45 bases, in frame from the first base. CDR1 and CDR2 are drawn from the germline V gene: ENHRY, SYGVKD. V is clipped by 4 bases and J by 0 bases, and the sequence between their germline boundaries is 10 bases long.